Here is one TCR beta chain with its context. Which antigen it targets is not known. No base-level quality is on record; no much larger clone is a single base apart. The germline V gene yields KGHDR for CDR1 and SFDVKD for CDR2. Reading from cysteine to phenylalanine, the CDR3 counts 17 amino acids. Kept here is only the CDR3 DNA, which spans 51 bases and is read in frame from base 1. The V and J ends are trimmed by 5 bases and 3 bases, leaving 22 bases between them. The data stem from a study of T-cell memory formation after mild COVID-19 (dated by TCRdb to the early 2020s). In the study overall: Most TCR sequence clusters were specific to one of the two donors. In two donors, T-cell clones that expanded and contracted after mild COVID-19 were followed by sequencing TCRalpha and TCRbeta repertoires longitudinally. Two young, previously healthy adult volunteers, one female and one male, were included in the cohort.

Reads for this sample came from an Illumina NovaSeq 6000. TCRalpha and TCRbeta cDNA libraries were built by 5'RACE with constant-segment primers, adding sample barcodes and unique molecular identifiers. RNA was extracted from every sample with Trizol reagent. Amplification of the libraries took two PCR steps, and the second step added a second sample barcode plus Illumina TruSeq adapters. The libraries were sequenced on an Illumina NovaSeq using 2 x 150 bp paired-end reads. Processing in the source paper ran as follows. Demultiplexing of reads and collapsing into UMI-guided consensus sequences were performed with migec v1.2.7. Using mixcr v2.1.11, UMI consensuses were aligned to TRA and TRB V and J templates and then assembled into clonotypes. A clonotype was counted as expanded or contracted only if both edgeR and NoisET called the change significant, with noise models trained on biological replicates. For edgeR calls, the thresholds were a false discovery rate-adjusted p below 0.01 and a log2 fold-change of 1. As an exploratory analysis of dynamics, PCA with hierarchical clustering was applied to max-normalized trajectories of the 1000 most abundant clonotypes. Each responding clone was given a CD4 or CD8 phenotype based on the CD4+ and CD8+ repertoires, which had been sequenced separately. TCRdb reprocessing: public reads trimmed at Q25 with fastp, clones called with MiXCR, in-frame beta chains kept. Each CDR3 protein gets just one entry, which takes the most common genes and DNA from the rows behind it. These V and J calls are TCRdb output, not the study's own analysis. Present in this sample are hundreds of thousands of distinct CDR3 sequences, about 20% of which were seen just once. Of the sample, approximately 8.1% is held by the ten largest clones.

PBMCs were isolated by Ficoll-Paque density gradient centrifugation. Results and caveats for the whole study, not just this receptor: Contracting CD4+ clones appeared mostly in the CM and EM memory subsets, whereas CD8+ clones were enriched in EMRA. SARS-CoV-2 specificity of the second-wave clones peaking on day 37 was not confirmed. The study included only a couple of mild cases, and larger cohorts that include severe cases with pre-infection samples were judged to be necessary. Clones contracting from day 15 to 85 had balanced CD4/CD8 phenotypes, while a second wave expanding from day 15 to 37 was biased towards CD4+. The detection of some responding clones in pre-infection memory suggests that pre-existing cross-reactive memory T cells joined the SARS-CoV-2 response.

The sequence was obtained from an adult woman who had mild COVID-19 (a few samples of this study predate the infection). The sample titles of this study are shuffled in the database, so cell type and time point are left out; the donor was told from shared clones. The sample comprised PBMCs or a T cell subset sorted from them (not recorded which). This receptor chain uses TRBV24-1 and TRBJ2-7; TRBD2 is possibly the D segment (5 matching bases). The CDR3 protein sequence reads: CATSGNLTTQHHYEQYF. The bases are TGTGCCACCAGTGGTAACTTGACTACACAACACCACTACGAGCAGTACTTC.